This T cell receptor (beta chain) derives from a study of blood T cell repertoires in COVID-19. About the study: Material from acute and convalescent COVID-19 was sourced from the United States, Italy and Spain. T cells, B-cell-depleted T cells, or PBMCs provided the cDNA or gDNA that served as material.

Authors' methods: The assay estimated nucleated cells by amplifying reference gene primers. The protocol was immunoSEQ multiplex PCR, while the TCRdb copy is restricted to in-frame clones and leaves out a portion. V and J calls and clone size are copied from that table; D and trimming were computed from the DNA. This repertoire shows approximately 130,000 clones, approximately 89% found once; its top ten account for around 4.5%. Losses at the gene ends were 7 bases for V and 2 bases for J; bases not matched to a gene: 8. Germline assignment: CDR1 SGDLS and CDR2 YYNGEE. The CDR3 length is 14 residues.

The specimen was peripheral blood. The receptor comes from a human donor in a cohort sampled during active COVID-19. The rearrangement links TRBV9 to TRBJ2-5; 7 bases line up with TRBD2. Written as DNA, the CDR3 is TGTGCCAGCGGGGGTAGCGGGTTACAAGAGACCCAGTACTTC. It specifies CASGGSGLQETQYF.